Sequencing of this TCR beta chain was carried out in a study of STAT5B mutations in CD4+ large granular lymphocyte leukemia (dated by TCRdb to between 2020 and 2023). Context from the whole study: Among the healthy controls, the CDR3 'QG' motif was associated with a particular HLA allele. The TCRbeta repertoires of CD4+ T-cell large granular lymphocyte leukemia patients were compared with the TCRbeta repertoires of healthy blood donors. Flow cytometry on FACSCanto II or FACSVerse confirmed that purified fractions exceeded 95% purity among lymphocytes. General findings and caveats noted by the study authors: Data were not HLA-matched; higher clonality in CD4+ versus CD8+ T-LGLL could reflect the relatively small sample size. The main leukemic clonotypes were found to be private to each patient, although over 20% of the main leukemic clonotypes were detected at low frequency in the non-leukemic repertoires of other patients. Compared with healthy CD4+ repertoires, CD4-sorted patient repertoires appeared more clonal, and this difference remained even after the putative leukemic clones were removed. TRBV06-family usage was enriched among the top patient clones (8/27) compared with healthy controls (2/35).

The immunoSEQ assay at survey resolution was used to sequence TCRbeta rearrangements from genomic DNA. The authors processed their data as follows. In the TCR sequencing data, the lowest productive clonotype frequency that could be detected was 2.59 x 10-5. Only productive TCRbeta rearrangements, defined as complete and in-frame sequences, were included in the analyses. Sample clonality was computed as Simpson clonality in the immunoSEQ Analyzer version 3.0. Clones were binned by frequency as very rare, small, medium, large (1-20%) or hyperexpanded (>20%). OLGA 1.2.3 estimated generation probabilities, VDJtools produced V-gene circos plots, VDJdb was queried for specificities, and GLIPH identified CDR3 motifs. TCRdb took over this immuneACCESS table, retaining in-frame rearrangements with V and J assigned. Such tables are incomplete; in checked studies, under half of the missing clones stem from an unresolved V gene, and the remainder is unexplained. From that table come the V and J calls and clone size; the DNA was used to work out D and trimming. In this sample the table shows more than 30,000 clones, roughly 78% of which occur a single time. Over 0.4% of the sample is in the top ten clones.

V lost 1 base and J lost 3 bases; the stretch between them is 6 bases long. The CDR3 has 14 amino acids, counting the end cysteine and phenylalanine. Solely the CDR3 DNA is kept, with 42 bases framed from the first base. CDR1 and CDR2 are read off the germline V gene as SGHTA and FQGNSA. Concerning this clone itself: The clone's antigen remains unknown. Per-nucleotide qualities are absent, and no much larger clonotype sits a single base away.

The healthy control group was made up of around 38 blood donors, and the Finnish Red Cross blood service supplied their buffy coats. All TCR-sequenced material derived from peripheral blood: patient blood samples and healthy donor buffy coats. Peripheral blood mononuclear cells were isolated by Ficoll-Hypaque gradient centrifugation. CD4+ cells were purified magnetically from the buffy coats of healthy controls. The Gentra Puregene Cell and Tissue kit was used to extract genomic DNA, and a Qubit 2.0 fluorometer was used to measure the amount of genomic DNA. The receptor chain draws on TRBV7-2 and TRBJ2-2; the D element might be TRBD1 or TRBD2, as each aligns at 5 bases. The TCR was taken from a human donor in good health. Sample: CD4+ T cells from blood buffy coats. The DNA reads TGTGCCAGCAGCTTAGGAGGGGACACCGGGGAGCTGTTTTTT. This yields the protein CASSLGGDTGELFF.